This TCR beta chain was profiled in a study of OX40 agonist ivuxolimab in advanced cancers. Turning to the study itself: People in dose escalation had one of these cancers: hepatocellular carcinoma, melanoma, renal cell or head and neck cancer.

Sequencing used immunoSEQ multiplex PCR; TCRdb keeps in-frame clones, though not all of them. The table has tens of thousands of clones, about 85% seen once; the top ten hold 0.3% to 0.35%. The TCR originated in an adult with an advanced solid tumor such as melanoma, head and neck, liver or kidney cancer. This material consisted of CD4+ or CD8+ T cells sorted from blood, taken in a trial of the OX40 agonist ivuxolimab.

The CDR3 spells CASSPGQLHSNQPQHF. The CDR3 DNA reads TGTGCCAGCAGTCCCGGACAGCTCCATAGCAATCAGCCCCAGCATTTT. The genes are TRBV28 and TRBJ1-5, with D perhaps TRBD1 (6 bases). This CDR3 has 16 amino acids. V shed 5 bases and J shed 0 bases, with 14 bases lying between them. The germline gives CDR1 MDHEN, CDR2 SYDVKM.